One sample yielded the 29 T cell receptor beta chains listed below, sequenced in a study of monozygotic twins with inflammatory bowel disease. TCRdb reprocessed the 5' RACE reads and stores each CDR3 protein as one record, lacking DNA. The repertoire table contains around 400,000 distinct CDR3 sequences. The source material was blood. The receptor source for this set is a human donor with ulcerative colitis or Crohn's disease, or a healthy co-twin of an affected twin (not recorded which).

The chain has TRBV20-1 and TRBJ2-4; the TRBD2 assignment by TCRdb is unverifiable without DNA. The CDR3 runs to 14 residues. Germline CDR1 reads DFQATT; CDR2 reads SNEGSKA (reference sequence). The CDR3 loop is CSARRPGLQSIQYF.

The chain has TRBV4-1 and TRBJ2-1; TCRdb gives TRBD1 as the D gene, but with no DNA this cannot be confirmed. CDR3 size: 15 residues. CDR1 MGHRA and CDR2 YSYEKL come from the germline V gene. This CDR3 reads CASSQDEPFPREQFF.

CDR3 residues: CASSFRQQETQYF. The rearrangement joins TRBV12-3 or TRBV12-4 to TRBJ2-5; as DNA is missing, the TRBD1 call by TCRdb cannot be tested. The CDR3 covers 13 residues.

The chain couples TRBV5-5 to TRBJ2-1; TCRdb picks TRBD1, but there is no DNA to check that call. The CDR3 spans 18 residues. The germline V gene encodes CDR1 SGHKS and CDR2 YYEKEE (reference sequence). CDR3 residues: CASSRLIRDRVAENEQFF.

This chain joins TRBV6-5 and TRBJ2-1; TCRdb outputs TRBD2, but without DNA this stays unchecked. The CDR3 sequence is 16 residues long. CDR1 is MNHEY, CDR2 SVGAGI, per germline. CDR3 amino acids: CASSYSGLAYYNEQFF.

The genes are TRBV7-9 and TRBJ2-4; the TCRdb D gene call, TRBD1, has no DNA to confirm it. Germline V CDR1 and CDR2: SEHNR, FQNEAQ (reference sequence). CDR3 size: 14 residues. This CDR3 reads CASSLGGSWYIQYF. Supplemented by reference TRBV7-9 and TRBJ2-4, the full variable domain reads DTGVSQNPRHKITKRGQNVTFRCDPISEHNRLYWYRQTLGQGPEFLTYFQNEAQLEKSRLLSDRFSAERPKGSFSTLEIQRTEQGDSAMYLCASSLGGSWYIQYFGAGTRLSVL.

V gene TRBV7-3 combines with J gene TRBJ2-2; absent DNA, TCRdb's TRBD1 call cannot be checked. The CDR3 loop spans 17 amino acids. Germline lookup yields CDR1 SGHTA and CDR2 FQGTGA. This chain's CDR3 is CASSFGGTNRHTGELFF.

This chain joins TRBV6-1 and TRBJ2-5; TCRdb reports TRBD1, a call that lacks DNA to check it against. Germline-derived CDR1 and CDR2 are MNHNS and SASEGT. This CDR3 has 14 residues. CDR3 region: CASSGTGGLETQYF.

This sequence joins TRBV7-9 and TRBJ2-7; the D gene TCRdb calls, TRBD2, cannot be checked with no DNA. The CDR3 runs 14 residues. Per the germline V gene, CDR1 is SEHNR and CDR2 is FQNEAQ (reference sequence). The CDR3 spells CASSSLAYKYEQYF.

This chain links TRBV24-1 with TRBJ2-2; the D call of TRBD1 rests on TCRdb alone, since no DNA is present to check it. The CDR3 contains 16 residues. Germline CDR1 reads KGHDR; CDR2 reads SFDVKD. The CDR3 here is CATSDRDITNTGELFF.

J is TRBJ2-6 and V is TRBV29-1. The CDR3 sequence is 16 residues long. Germline-derived CDR1 and CDR2 are SQVTM and ANQGSEA. The CDR3 is CSVVGPKSGGANVLTF.

This chain joins TRBV11-1 and TRBJ2-1; TCRdb names TRBD2, which stays unverified in the absence of DNA. From germline, CDR1 is SGHAT and CDR2 FQDESV (reference sequence). The CDR3 contains 18 residues. The CDR3 protein is CASSLGVVAGELYNEQFF. Using reference TRBV11-1 and TRBJ2-1 for the parts outside the CDR3, the full variable domain is EAEVAQSPRYKITEKSQAVAFWCDPISGHATLYWYRQILGQGPELLVQFQDESVVDDSQLPKDRFSAERLKGVDSTLKIQPAELGDSAMYLCASSLGVVAGELYNEQFFGPGTRLTVL.

The rearrangement joins TRBV7-2 to TRBJ2-7; no DNA is available, so the TRBD2 call from TCRdb remains unchecked. The length of the CDR3 is 15 residues. Germline V gene sequence: CDR1 SGHTA, CDR2 FQGNSA. CDR3 residues: CASSWGGGPSYEQYF. The full variable domain, rest sourced from reference TRBV7-2 and TRBJ2-7, is GAGVSQSPSNKVTEKGKDVELRCDPISGHTALYWYRQSLGQGLEFLIYFQGNSAPDKSGLPSDRFSAERTGGSVSTLTIQRTQQEDSAVYLCASSWGGGPSYEQYFGPGTRLTVT.

CDR3 amino acids: CASSAGGGGMEPQHF. The J gene is TRBJ1-5, the V gene TRBV5-1; TCRdb proposes TRBD1, but this gene call is untestable without DNA. Per the germline V gene, CDR1 is SGHRS and CDR2 is YFSETQ. The CDR3 spans 15 residues.

V gene TRBV5-1 combines with J gene TRBJ2-3; as DNA is missing, the TRBD1 call by TCRdb cannot be tested. The germline CDR1 and CDR2 sequences are SGHRS and YFSETQ. This CDR3 is 17 amino acids long. CDR3 in amino acids: CASSMDLPGQATDTQYF.

The chain is built from TRBV20-1 and TRBJ1-1; without DNA, the TCRdb call of TRBD1 cannot be checked. CDR3 length: 13 amino acids. Germline V gene sequence: CDR1 DFQATT, CDR2 SNEGSKA (reference sequence). The CDR3 sequence is CSAEDRERGEAFF.

V gene TRBV5-1 combines with J gene TRBJ2-7. The CDR3 sequence is 11 residues long. Germline V gene lookup returns CDR1 SGHRS and CDR2 YFSETQ. CDR3 region: CASSDTGEQYF.

The chain links TRBV9 to TRBJ2-3; there is no DNA to check the TCRdb D call of TRBD2. Germline loops: CDR1 SGDLS, CDR2 YYNGEE. The length of the CDR3 is 16 residues. CDR3 in amino acids: CASSVGTSGRTDTQYF. The entire variable domain, with the rest obtained from reference TRBV9 and TRBJ2-3, is as follows: DSGVTQTPKHLITATGQRVTLRCSPRSGDLSVYWYQQSLDQGLQFLIQYYNGEERAKGNILERFSAQQFPDLHSELNLSSLELGDSALYFCASSVGTSGRTDTQYFGPGTRLTVL.

The gene calls are TRBV20-1 and TRBJ2-2; TCRdb's D call of TRBD2 is untestable without DNA. The germline gives CDR1 DFQATT, CDR2 SNEGSKA (reference sequence). The CDR3 is made up of 16 amino acids. Here the CDR3 reads CSARVPGLAHTGELFF.

J is TRBJ2-5 and V is TRBV5-1; lacking DNA, the TRBD2 call made by TCRdb goes unchecked. Germline lookup yields CDR1 SGHRS and CDR2 YFSETQ. The CDR3 has 19 residues. The CDR3 spells CASSRWGALAGELEETQYF.

J is TRBJ2-3 and V is TRBV5-1. Germline assignment: CDR1 SGHRS and CDR2 YFSETQ. This CDR3 contains 12 residues. The CDR3 sequence: CASSLEKATQYF.

The chain joins TRBV3-1 to TRBJ1-5. The CDR3 extends over 11 amino acids. Germline-derived CDR1 and CDR2 are LGHDT and YNNKEL (reference sequence). The CDR3 region is CATGSLQPQHF.

The chain's CDR3 is CASNTLTGNQETQYF. The V and J genes are TRBV7-9 and TRBJ2-5; TCRdb indicates TRBD1, and absent DNA this call remains unverified. The CDR3 runs to 15 residues. Germline CDR1 SEHNR, CDR2 FQNEAQ (reference sequence).

The rearrangement links TRBV6-1 to TRBJ1-2; TCRdb designates TRBD1, a call that cannot be tested without DNA. The CDR3 sequence is 13 residues long. Germline CDR1 is MNHNS and CDR2 is SASEGT. The CDR3 here is CASSALPQRGYTF.

V and J are TRBV7-9 and TRBJ1-1; TCRdb proposes TRBD1, but this gene call is untestable without DNA. Germline CDR1 SEHNR, CDR2 FQNEAQ (reference sequence). The CDR3 totals 14 residues. The chain's CDR3 is CASSLKGDRVMAFF.

The chain recombines TRBV9 with TRBJ2-7; TCRdb calls TRBD1, which cannot be checked without DNA. Germline V gene data show CDR1 as SGDLS and CDR2 as YYNGEE. The CDR3 runs 15 residues. The CDR3 loop reads CASSVATRGAYEQYF.

The chain links TRBV18 to TRBJ2-6. The CDR3 runs 14 residues. CDR1 is KGHSH, CDR2 LQKENI, per germline. The CDR3 loop is CASSQNSGANVLTF.

The chain links TRBV6-5 to TRBJ2-2; the TCRdb call, TRBD2, lacks DNA for checking. Germline V lookup: CDR1 MNHEY, CDR2 SVGAGI. The length of the CDR3 is 19 residues. CDR3 sequence reads: CASSYPSRDFNGNTGELFF.

The chain combines TRBV20-1 with TRBJ2-7; the TRBD2 assignment by TCRdb is unverifiable without DNA. Per the germline V gene, CDR1 is DFQATT and CDR2 is SNEGSKA (reference sequence). This CDR3 has 16 amino acids. The CDR3 sequence is CSARPQLAGLIYEQYF.